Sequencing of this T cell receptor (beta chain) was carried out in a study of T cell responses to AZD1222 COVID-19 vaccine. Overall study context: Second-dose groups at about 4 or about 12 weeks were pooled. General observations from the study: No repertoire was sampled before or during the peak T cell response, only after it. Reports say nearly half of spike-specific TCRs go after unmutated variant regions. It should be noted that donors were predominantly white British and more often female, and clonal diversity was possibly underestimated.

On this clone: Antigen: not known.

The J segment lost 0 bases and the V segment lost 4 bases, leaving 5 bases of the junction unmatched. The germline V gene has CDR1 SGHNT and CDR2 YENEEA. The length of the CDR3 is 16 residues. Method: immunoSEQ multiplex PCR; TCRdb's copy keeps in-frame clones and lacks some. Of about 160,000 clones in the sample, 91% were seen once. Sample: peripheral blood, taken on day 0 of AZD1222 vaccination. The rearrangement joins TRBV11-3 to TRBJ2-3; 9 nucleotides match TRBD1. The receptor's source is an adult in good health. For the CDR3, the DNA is TGTGCCAGCAGCTCTGGGGACAGGGTTAGCACAGATACGCAGTATTTT. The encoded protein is CASSSGDRVSTDTQYF.